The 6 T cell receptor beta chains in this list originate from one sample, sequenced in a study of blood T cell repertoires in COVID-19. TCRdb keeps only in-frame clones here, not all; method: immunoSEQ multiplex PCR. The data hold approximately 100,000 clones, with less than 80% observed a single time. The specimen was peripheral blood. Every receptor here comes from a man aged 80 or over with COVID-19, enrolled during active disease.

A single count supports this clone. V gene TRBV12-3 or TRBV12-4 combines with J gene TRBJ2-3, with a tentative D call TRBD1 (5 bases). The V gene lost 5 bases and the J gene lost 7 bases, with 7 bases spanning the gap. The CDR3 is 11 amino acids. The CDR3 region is CASSPGNTQYF. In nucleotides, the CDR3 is TGTGCCAGCAGTCCAGGGAATACGCAGTATTTT.

For the CDR3, the DNA is TGTGCCAGCAGCTTAGGGGCATTGGGGAACACCGGGGAGCTGTTTTTT. Translated: CASSLGALGNTGELFF. V and J are TRBV11-2 and TRBJ2-2; no firm D call. Per the germline V gene, CDR1 is SGHAT and CDR2 is FQNNGV. Trimming stripped 1 base from V and 1 base from J, with 10 bases between. The CDR3 length is 16 residues.

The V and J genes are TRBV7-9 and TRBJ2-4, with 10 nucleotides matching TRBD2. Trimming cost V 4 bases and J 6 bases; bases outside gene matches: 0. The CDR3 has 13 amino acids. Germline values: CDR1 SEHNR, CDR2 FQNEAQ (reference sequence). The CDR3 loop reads CASSWTSGNIQYF. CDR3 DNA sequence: TGTGCCAGCAGCTGGACTAGCGGAAACATTCAGTACTTC.

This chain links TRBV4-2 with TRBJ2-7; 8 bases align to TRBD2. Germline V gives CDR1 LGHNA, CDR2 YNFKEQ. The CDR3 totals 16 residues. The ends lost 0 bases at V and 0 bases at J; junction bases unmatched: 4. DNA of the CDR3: TGTGCCAGCAGCCAAGAAGGAAGCGGGAGCTCCTACGAGCAGTACTTC. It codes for CASSQEGSGSSYEQYF.

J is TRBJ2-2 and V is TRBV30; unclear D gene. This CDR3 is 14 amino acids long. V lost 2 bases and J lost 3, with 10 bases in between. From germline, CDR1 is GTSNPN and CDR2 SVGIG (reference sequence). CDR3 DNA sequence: TGTGCCTGGAGTAGGAACAGATACACCGGGGAGCTGTTTTTT. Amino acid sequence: CAWSRNRYTGELFF.

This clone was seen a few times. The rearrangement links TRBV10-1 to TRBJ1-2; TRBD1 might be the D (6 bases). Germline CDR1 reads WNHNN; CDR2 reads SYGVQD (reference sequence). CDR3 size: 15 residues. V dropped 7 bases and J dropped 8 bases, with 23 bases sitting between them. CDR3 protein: CASTNLRGQFSGYTF. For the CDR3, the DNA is TGCGCCAGCACGAACCTACGGGGACAATTTAGCGGCTACACCTTC.